The source of this TCR beta chain is a study of T cell responses to AZD1222 COVID-19 vaccine. Background on the study: The study pooled second doses at about 4 or about 12 weeks.

Generated by immunoSEQ multiplex PCR, the TCRdb table keeps only in-frame clones and is missing some. In the table there are roughly 180,000 clones, 91% of which are singletons. Source: peripheral blood, taken on day 0 of AZD1222 vaccination. The receptor's source is an adult in good health.

CDR3 sequence reads: CASSLGAPGGTDTQYF. The CDR3 region has the DNA TGCGCCAGCAGCTTGGGGGCCCCCGGCGGCACAGATACGCAGTATTTT. The chain has TRBV5-1 and TRBJ2-3; D remains ambiguous. CDR3 length equals 16 residues. The V and J ends lost 0 bases and 1 base respectively, with 12 bases between them. In germline, CDR1 is SGHRS, CDR2 YFSETQ.